This T cell receptor beta chain was recovered during a study of shared clonotypes between healthy human individuals. The study, taken as a whole, reports: Since donors were few, the genetic and exposure-history diversity represented was limited. Compared with clonotypes that all four donors shared, non-shared clonotypes had lower generation probabilities.

About this clone itself: Antigen: not known.

Assay runs were performed at deep level. In the authors' workflow: Junction-only sequences without quality scores came from ImmunoSEQ, so filtering differed. TCRdb's copy holds only in-frame clones and misses some; the assay was immunoSEQ multiplex PCR. V, J and clone size are taken as reported in that table, and D and trimming were inferred from the DNA itself. The table has 2 million to 2.5 million clones, around 95% seen once; the top ten hold around 0.13%. Germline V gene lookup returns CDR1 KGHSH and CDR2 LQKENI. V was pared by 3 bases and J by 5 bases, with 16 bases between. This CDR3 comprises 16 residues.

This clonotype was obtained from a man between 18 and 29 years old in good health. The sample taken for sequencing was naive CD4+ T cells sorted from blood. The subset is: CD45RA+ positively selected. The genes are TRBV18 and TRBJ1-4; TRBD1 is a possible D gene (6 bases). The CDR3 bases are TGTGCCAGCTCACCTAGAAAAGGGGGGACAAATGAAAAACTGTTTTTT. Protein: CASSPRKGGTNEKLFF.